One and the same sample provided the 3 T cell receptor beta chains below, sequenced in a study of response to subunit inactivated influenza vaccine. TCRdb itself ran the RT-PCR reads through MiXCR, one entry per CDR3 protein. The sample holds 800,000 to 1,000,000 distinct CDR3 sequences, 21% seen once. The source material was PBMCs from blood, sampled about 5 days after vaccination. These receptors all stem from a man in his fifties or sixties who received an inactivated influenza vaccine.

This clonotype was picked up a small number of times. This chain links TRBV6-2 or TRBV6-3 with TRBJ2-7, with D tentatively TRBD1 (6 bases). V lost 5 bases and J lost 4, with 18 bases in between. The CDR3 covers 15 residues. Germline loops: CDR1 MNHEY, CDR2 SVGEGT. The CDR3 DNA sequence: TGTGCCAGCAGTGCCGACGGGACACCTGGTTACGAGCAGTACTTC. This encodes CASSADGTPGYEQYF.

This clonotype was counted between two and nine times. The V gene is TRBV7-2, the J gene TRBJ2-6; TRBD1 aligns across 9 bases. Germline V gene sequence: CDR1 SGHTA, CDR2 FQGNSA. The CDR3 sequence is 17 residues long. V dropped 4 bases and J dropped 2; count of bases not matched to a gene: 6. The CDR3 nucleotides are TGTGCCAGCAGCTCAGTCACAGGGGGCGCTGGGGCCAACGTCCTGACTTTC. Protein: CASSSVTGGAGANVLTF.

Written as DNA, the CDR3 is TGTGCCAGCAGTTACGGAGTCGGACCCTACGAGCAGTACTTC. Protein sequence: CASSYGVGPYEQYF. The chain links TRBV6-5 to TRBJ2-7; D is undetermined. The CDR3 has 14 amino acids. V was trimmed by 2 bases and J by 2 bases, leaving 10 bases between them. Germline V gives CDR1 MNHEY, CDR2 SVGAGI.